These 26 T cell receptor beta chains came from one sample sequenced in a study of shared clonotypes between healthy human individuals. Sequencing used immunoSEQ multiplex PCR; TCRdb keeps in-frame clones, though not all of them. Altogether roughly 650,000 clones are present, around 97% being singletons, with the ten largest covering 0.057%. Sequenced material: naive CD4+ T cells sorted from blood. Described subset: CD45RA+ positively selected. The receptors were gathered from a woman under 40 in good health.

This clone was observed once. In DNA form, the CDR3 reads TGTGCCAGCAGCCCCGGGGGGACTAGCGGGAGCAACAATGAGCAGTTCTTC. Translating it yields CASSPGGTSGSNNEQFF. This rearrangement joins TRBV7-9 to TRBJ2-1; TRBD2 matches 14 bases. CDR1 SEHNR and CDR2 FQNEAQ come from the germline V gene (reference sequence). The CDR3 has 17 residues. Unmatched junction bases numbered 8, after V lost 5 bases and J lost 5 bases.

The J gene is TRBJ2-7, the V gene TRBV5-4; perhaps TRBD2 as D (5 bases). The V end was cut by 4 bases, the J end by 1 base, with 12 bases between. CDR3 length: 14 residues. Germline loops: CDR1 SGHNT, CDR2 YYREEE (reference sequence). The CDR3 DNA follows: TGTGCCAGCAGCCCGGTCAGGACTTCCTACGAGCAGTACTTC. Translation: CASSPVRTSYEQYF.

The chain uses TRBV10-2 and TRBJ1-2; D gene unclear. The CDR3 contains 14 residues. V was trimmed by 5 bases and J by 4 bases, leaving 14 bases between them. Germline V gene sequence: CDR1 WSHSY, CDR2 SAAADI. The CDR3 DNA is TGCGCCAGCAGTACCGGCCGGTTGGTCTATGGCTACACCTTC. Translation gives CASSTGRLVYGYTF.

V gene TRBV11-2 combines with J gene TRBJ2-1; weak D call: TRBD1 (6 bases). This CDR3 is built from 13 residues. V was cut by 5 bases and J by 9 bases, with 14 bases left in between. Germline CDR1 and CDR2: SGHAT and FQNNGV. CDR3 sequence (DNA): TGTGCCAGCAGCCCAGGGGCCGTTGGTGAGCAGTTCTTC. This encodes CASSPGAVGEQFF. The entire variable domain, with the rest obtained from reference TRBV11-2 and TRBJ2-1, is as follows: EAGVAQSPRYKIIEKRQSVAFWCNPISGHATLYWYQQILGQGPKLLIQFQNNGVVDDSQLPKDRFSAERLKGVDSTLKIQPAKLEDSAVYLCASSPGAVGEQFFGPGTRLTVL.

CDR3 in amino acids: CASSPRGRAVGNEQFF. The DNA for the CDR3 is TGTGCCAGCAGCCCAAGGGGGAGGGCCGTGGGGAATGAGCAGTTCTTC. The chain couples TRBV9 to TRBJ2-1; possible D gene TRBD2, 7 bases. Germline CDR1 SGDLS, CDR2 YYNGEE. CDR3 length: 16 residues. Deletions cut 4 bases from V and 7 bases from J, with 21 bases between.

The rearrangement uses TRBV14 and TRBJ2-3; 8 bases align to TRBD1. V was clipped by 5 bases and J by 7 bases; unmatched bases: 8. The CDR3 is 14 residues long. Germline V gives CDR1 SGHDN, CDR2 FVKESK. The CDR3 DNA reads TGTGCCAGCAGCGGACAGGGTGATTCGCATACGCAGTATTTT. It translates to CASSGQGDSHTQYF.

V gene TRBV11-2 combines with J gene TRBJ1-2; a weak D match, TRBD1 (5 bases). Germline loops: CDR1 SGHAT, CDR2 FQNNGV. CDR3 length: 14 residues. The V and J ends lost 5 bases and 7 bases respectively, with 17 bases between them. The CDR3 region has the DNA TGTGCCAGCAGCCCGACAGCAGGGACTAGTGGCTACACCTTC. Its translation is CASSPTAGTSGYTF.

The chain employs TRBV18 and TRBJ2-7; D remains unclear. With 3 bases removed from V and 3 bases from J, the gap between germline ends came to 15 bases. CDR3 size: 15 residues. Germline CDR1 KGHSH, CDR2 LQKENI. The CDR3 loop is CASSPGSRILYEQYF. CDR3 coding DNA: TGTGCCAGCTCACCGGGGTCTAGAATCCTCTACGAGCAGTACTTC.

The chain has TRBV7-2 and TRBJ2-4; 11 bases line up with TRBD2. This CDR3 spans 16 amino acids. Trimming took 1 base from V and 9 from J; bases not matched to a gene: 8. The germline CDR1 and CDR2 sequences are SGHTA and FQGNSA. CDR3 nucleotide sequence: TGTGCCAGCAGCTTAGGAGCTAGCGGGAGGCGTGGCATTCAGTACTTC. Amino acids: CASSLGASGRRGIQYF.

The chain carries TRBV28 and TRBJ1-5; a possible D gene is TRBD1 (6 bases). The CDR3 loop spans 13 amino acids. Germline CDR1 reads MDHEN; CDR2 reads SYDVKM. Between the trimmed V and J ends, which lost 7 bases and 0 bases, there was a span of 7 bases. The CDR3 spells CASNRDSNQPQHF. CDR3 in DNA: TGTGCCAGCAACAGGGATAGCAATCAGCCCCAGCATTTT.

The V call is TRBV19, the J call TRBJ1-3; possible D gene TRBD1, 5 bases. The CDR3 consists of 16 residues. Trimming removed 4 bases from V and 0 bases from J, with 13 bases in between. Germline V lookup: CDR1 LNHDA, CDR2 SQIVND (reference sequence). As DNA, the CDR3 is TGTGCCAGTAGTACCGGGACGGCGAACTCTGGAAACACCATATATTTT. Protein product: CASSTGTANSGNTIYF.

J is TRBJ2-1 and V is TRBV7-2, with 10 bases aligning to TRBD2. Germline values: CDR1 SGHTA, CDR2 FQGNSA. CDR3 length equals 16 residues. Trimming removed 5 bases from V and 8 bases from J; junction bases left unmatched: 12. CDR3 region: CASSPSTSGIGDEQFF. The CDR3 nucleotides read TGTGCCAGCAGCCCCTCCACTAGCGGGATAGGGGATGAGCAGTTCTTC.

Notes on this clone: This specimen includes other DNA sequences encoding the same CDR3. V is TRBV6-5 and J is TRBJ1-5; 10 bases match TRBD1. V shed 5 bases and J 3 bases; nucleotides not matched to a gene: 4. From germline, CDR1 is MNHEY and CDR2 SVGAGI. CDR3 length: 15 amino acids. The CDR3 DNA sequence: TGTGCCAGCAGTCGGGACAGGGGTCTCAATCAGCCCCAGCATTTT. Amino acid sequence: CASSRDRGLNQPQHF.

The chain couples TRBV28 to TRBJ2-7, with D tentatively TRBD1 (6 bases). Trimming stripped 9 bases from V and 3 bases from J, with 15 bases between. Germline V gene data show CDR1 as MDHEN and CDR2 as SYDVKM. The CDR3 covers 13 residues. The CDR3 loop is CASTTGPFYEQYF. The CDR3 bases are TGTGCCAGTACGACAGGACCCTTCTACGAGCAGTACTTC.

This chain connects TRBV5-1 to TRBJ2-3, with D possibly TRBD1 on 5 matching bases. Germline V gene lookup returns CDR1 SGHRS and CDR2 YFSETQ. The CDR3 consists of 13 residues. V dropped 3 bases and J dropped 4 bases, with 9 bases sitting between them. The CDR3 DNA follows: TGCGCCAGCAGCTCAGACAGCGCAGATACGCAGTATTTT. Amino acids: CASSSDSADTQYF.

The chain joins TRBV7-8 to TRBJ2-3; 11 nucleotides match TRBD2. The CDR3 is 18 residues long. CDR1 is SGHVS, CDR2 FQNEAQ, per germline. V lost 6 bases to trimming and J lost 1 base; unmatched junction nucleotides: 12. DNA of the CDR3: TGTGCCAGCAGACCAGGGACTAGCGGACTGGGTGGCACAGATACGCAGTATTTT. Translation gives CASRPGTSGLGGTDTQYF.

The DNA of the CDR3 is TGTGCCAGCAGTTACTTGGGTTCTCCGGGGGAGCAGTACTTC. Its translation: CASSYLGSPGEQYF. The chain uses TRBV6-5 and TRBJ2-7; D is possibly TRBD2 (5 bases). Deletions cut 1 base from V and 7 bases from J, with 14 bases between. The CDR3 is 14 residues long. Germline CDR1 is MNHEY and CDR2 is SVGAGI.

The genes are TRBV5-4 and TRBJ2-3; a possible D gene is TRBD2 (5 bases). Germline assignment: CDR1 SGHNT and CDR2 YYREEE (reference sequence). This CDR3 region has 16 residues. The V end lost 0 bases, the J end lost 0 bases, and 11 bases lay between the germline ends. The chain's CDR3 is CASSLEFGISTDTQYF. In DNA, the CDR3 is TGTGCCAGCAGCTTGGAATTCGGGATTAGCACAGATACGCAGTATTTT.

This chain links TRBV6-1 with TRBJ2-3, with no clear D. V was cut by 7 bases and J by 0 bases, with 8 bases left in between. This CDR3 comprises 13 residues. Germline lookup yields CDR1 MNHNS and CDR2 SASEGT. CDR3 bases: TGTGCCAGCATCAAAGACAGCACAGATACGCAGTATTTT. Its protein product is CASIKDSTDTQYF.

This clone was counted a single time. The chain carries TRBV28 and TRBJ2-7; 11 nucleotides agree with TRBD2. The junction had 13 bases not matched to a gene; V was cut back by 6 bases and J by 0 bases. This CDR3 is built from 18 residues. Germline V lookup: CDR1 MDHEN, CDR2 SYDVKM. Written as DNA, the CDR3 is TGTGCCAGCAGCCGAAGAGGACTAGCGGGTGCCTTCTCCTACGAGCAGTACTTC. Amino acid sequence: CASSRRGLAGAFSYEQYF.

The chain links TRBV5-1 to TRBJ2-3; TRBD1 might be the D (6 bases). V was clipped by 1 base and J by 6 bases, with 18 bases between them. The CDR3 is made up of 16 amino acids. Per the germline V gene, CDR1 is SGHRS and CDR2 is YFSETQ. The CDR3 is CASSLLVQGGVDTQYF. In DNA, the CDR3 is TGCGCCAGCAGCTTGTTAGTACAGGGTGGAGTCGATACGCAGTATTTT.

The rearrangement joins TRBV10-3 to TRBJ2-7; D is uncertain. Between the trimmed V and J ends, which lost 3 bases and 13 bases, there was a span of 31 bases. The germline V gene has CDR1 ENHRY and CDR2 SYGVKD. The length of the CDR3 is 17 residues. The CDR3 protein is CAISDPPGVGPYNFLYF. DNA for the CDR3: TGTGCCATCAGTGACCCACCTGGGGTTGGCCCATACAACTTCTTATACTTC.

J is TRBJ2-1 and V is TRBV5-1, with D uncertain. The CDR3 contains 14 residues. Deletions cut 4 bases from V and 6 bases from J, with 14 bases between. Per the germline V gene, CDR1 is SGHRS and CDR2 is YFSETQ. The CDR3 region has the DNA TGCGCCAGCAGCGGGAACCCTACAGCCAATGAGCAGTTCTTC. Its protein is CASSGNPTANEQFF.

The genes are TRBV5-6 and TRBJ1-1; D is possibly TRBD1 (5 bases). Germline CDR1 is SGHDT and CDR2 is YYEEEE. The germline V and J ends were trimmed by 3 bases and 5 bases, with 17 bases remaining between them. This CDR3 contains 15 residues. CDR3 region: CASSSPSRGGTEAFF. The CDR3 DNA reads TGTGCCAGCAGCTCTCCGAGTCGCGGGGGTACTGAAGCTTTCTTT.

This clone was recorded only once. The same CDR3 can be traced to other DNA sequences in this sample. J is TRBJ1-6 and V is TRBV6-5; TRBD1 aligns across 11 bases. CDR1 MNHEY and CDR2 SVGAGI come from the germline V gene. The CDR3 is 14 amino acids. J lost 10 bases, V lost 5 bases, and 4 bases had no gene match. The CDR3 sequence: CASSPGQGVSPLHF. CDR3 DNA sequence: TGTGCCAGCAGTCCGGGACAGGGGGTATCACCCCTCCACTTT.

About this clone itself: The identical CDR3 is also encoded by other nucleotide sequences in the sample. J is TRBJ1-5 and V is TRBV19; D unresolved. V gave up 3 bases and J gave up 1 base, with 4 bases separating them. This CDR3 is 13 amino acids long. CDR1 is LNHDA, CDR2 SQIVND, per germline (reference sequence). CDR3 amino acids: CASSITSNQPQHF. Written as DNA, the CDR3 is TGTGCCAGTAGTATCACCAGCAATCAGCCCCAGCATTTT.